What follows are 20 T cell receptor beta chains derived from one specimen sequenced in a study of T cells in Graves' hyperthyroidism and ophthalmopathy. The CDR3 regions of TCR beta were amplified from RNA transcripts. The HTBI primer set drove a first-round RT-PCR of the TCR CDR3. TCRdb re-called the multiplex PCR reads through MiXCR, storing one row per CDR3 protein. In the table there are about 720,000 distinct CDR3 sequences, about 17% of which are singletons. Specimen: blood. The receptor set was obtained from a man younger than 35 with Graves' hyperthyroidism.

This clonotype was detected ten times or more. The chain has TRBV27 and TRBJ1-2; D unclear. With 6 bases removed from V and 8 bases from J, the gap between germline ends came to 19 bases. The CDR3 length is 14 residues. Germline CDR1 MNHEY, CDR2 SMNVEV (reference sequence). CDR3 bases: TGTGCCAGCAGCCCTTCTCTAGCAGCGGCGGGCTACACCTTC. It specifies CASSPSLAAAGYTF.

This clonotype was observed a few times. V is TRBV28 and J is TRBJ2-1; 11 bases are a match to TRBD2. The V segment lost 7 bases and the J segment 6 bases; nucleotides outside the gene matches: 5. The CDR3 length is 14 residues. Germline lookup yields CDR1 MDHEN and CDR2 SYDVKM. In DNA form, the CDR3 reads TGTGCCAGCATGGGGACTAGCGGTGCCAATGAGCAGTTCTTC. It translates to CASMGTSGANEQFF.

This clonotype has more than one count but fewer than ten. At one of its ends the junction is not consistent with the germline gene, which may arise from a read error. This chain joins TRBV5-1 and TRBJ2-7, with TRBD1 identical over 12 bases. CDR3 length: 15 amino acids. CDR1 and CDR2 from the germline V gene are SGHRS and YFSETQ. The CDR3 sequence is CASRLGQGASYEQYF. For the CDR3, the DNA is TGCGCCAGCAGGTTGGGACAGGGGGCCTCCTACGAGCAGTACTTC.

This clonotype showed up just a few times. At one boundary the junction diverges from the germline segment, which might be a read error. CDR3 sequence reads: CASSSTGSSHNEQFF. CDR3 coding DNA: TGTGCCAGCAGTTCCACAGGGAGCTCCCACAATGAGCAGTTCTTC. The V gene is TRBV7-2, the J gene TRBJ2-1; a weak D match, TRBD1 (6 bases). Germline V CDR1 and CDR2: SGHTA, FQGNSA. This CDR3 is 15 amino acids long. Filled out from reference TRBV7-2 and TRBJ2-1, the complete variable domain reads GAGVSQSPSNKVTEKGKDVELRCDPISGHTALYWYRQSLGQGLEFLIYFQGNSAPDKSGLPSDRFSAERTGGSVSTLTIQRTQQEDSAVYLCASSSTGSSHNEQFFGPGTRLTVL.

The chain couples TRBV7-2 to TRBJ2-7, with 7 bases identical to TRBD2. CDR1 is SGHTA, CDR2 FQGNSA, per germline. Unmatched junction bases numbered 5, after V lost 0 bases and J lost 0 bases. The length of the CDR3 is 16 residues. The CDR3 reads CASSLAGSGDSYEQYF. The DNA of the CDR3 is TGTGCCAGCAGCTTAGCGGGGAGCGGGGACTCCTACGAGCAGTACTTC.

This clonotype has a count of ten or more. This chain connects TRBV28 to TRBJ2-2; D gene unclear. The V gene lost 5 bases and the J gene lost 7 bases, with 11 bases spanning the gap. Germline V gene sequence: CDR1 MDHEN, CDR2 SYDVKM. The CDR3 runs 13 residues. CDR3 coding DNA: TGTGCCAGCAGTCCCAGGTTAAACGGGGAGCTGTTTTTT. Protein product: CASSPRLNGELFF. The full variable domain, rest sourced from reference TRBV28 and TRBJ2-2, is DVKVTQSSRYLVKRTGEKVFLECVQDMDHENMFWYRQDPGLGLRLIYFSYDVKMKEKGDIPEGYSVSREKKERFSLILESASTNQTSMYLCASSPRLNGELFFGEGSRLTVL.

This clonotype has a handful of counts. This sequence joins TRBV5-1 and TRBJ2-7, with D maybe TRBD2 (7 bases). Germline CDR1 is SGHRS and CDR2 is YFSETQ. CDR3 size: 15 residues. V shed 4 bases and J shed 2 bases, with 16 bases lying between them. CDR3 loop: CASSEEGGGAYEQYF. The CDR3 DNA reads TGCGCCAGCAGCGAAGAGGGAGGGGGAGCCTACGAGCAGTACTTC.

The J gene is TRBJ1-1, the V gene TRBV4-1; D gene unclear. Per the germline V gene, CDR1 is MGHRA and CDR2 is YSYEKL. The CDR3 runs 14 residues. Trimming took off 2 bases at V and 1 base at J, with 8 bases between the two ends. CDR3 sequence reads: CASSQYDKNTEAFF. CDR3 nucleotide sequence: TGCGCCAGCAGCCAATACGACAAGAACACTGAAGCTTTCTTT.

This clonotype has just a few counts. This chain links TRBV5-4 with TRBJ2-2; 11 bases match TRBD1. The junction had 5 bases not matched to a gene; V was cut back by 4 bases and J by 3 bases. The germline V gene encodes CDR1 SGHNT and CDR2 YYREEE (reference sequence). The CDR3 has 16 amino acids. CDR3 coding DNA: TGTGCCAGCAGCCCGGGGACAGGGGGACACACCGGGGAGCTGTTTTTT. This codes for CASSPGTGGHTGELFF.

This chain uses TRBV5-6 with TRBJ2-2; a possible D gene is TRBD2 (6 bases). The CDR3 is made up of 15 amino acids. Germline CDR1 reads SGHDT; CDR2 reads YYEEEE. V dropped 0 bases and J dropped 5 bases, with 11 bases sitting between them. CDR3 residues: CASSLEGRWTGELFF. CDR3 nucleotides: TGTGCCAGCAGCTTGGAAGGGAGGTGGACCGGGGAGCTGTTTTTT.

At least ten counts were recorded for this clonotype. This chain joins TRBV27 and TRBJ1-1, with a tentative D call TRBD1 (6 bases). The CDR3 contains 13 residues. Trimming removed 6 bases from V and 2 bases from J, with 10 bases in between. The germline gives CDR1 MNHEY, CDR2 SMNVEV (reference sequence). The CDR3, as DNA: TGTGCCAGCAGGCAGGGGCGCAACACTGAAGCTTTCTTT. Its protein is CASRQGRNTEAFF.

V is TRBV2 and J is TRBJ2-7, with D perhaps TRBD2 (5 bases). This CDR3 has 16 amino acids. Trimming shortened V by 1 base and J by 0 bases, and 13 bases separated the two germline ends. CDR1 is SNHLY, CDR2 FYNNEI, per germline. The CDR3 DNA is TGTGCCAGCAGTGAAGAGCGGCCGGGATACTCCTACGAGCAGTACTTC. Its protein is CASSEERPGYSYEQYF.

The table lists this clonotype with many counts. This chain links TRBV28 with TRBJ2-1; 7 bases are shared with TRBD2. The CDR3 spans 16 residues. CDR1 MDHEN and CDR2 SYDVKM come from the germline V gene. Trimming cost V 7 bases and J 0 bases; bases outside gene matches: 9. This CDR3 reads CASTPGGVRSYNEQFF. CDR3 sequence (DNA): TGTGCCAGCACCCCTGGGGGGGTCCGCTCCTACAATGAGCAGTTCTTC.

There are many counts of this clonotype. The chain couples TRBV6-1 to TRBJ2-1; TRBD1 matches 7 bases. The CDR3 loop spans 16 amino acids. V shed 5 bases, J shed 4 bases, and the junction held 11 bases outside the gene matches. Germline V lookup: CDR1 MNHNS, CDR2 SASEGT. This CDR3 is CASSPPDRRYYNEQFF. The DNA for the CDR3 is TGTGCCAGCAGTCCCCCGGACAGGCGCTATTACAATGAGCAGTTCTTC.

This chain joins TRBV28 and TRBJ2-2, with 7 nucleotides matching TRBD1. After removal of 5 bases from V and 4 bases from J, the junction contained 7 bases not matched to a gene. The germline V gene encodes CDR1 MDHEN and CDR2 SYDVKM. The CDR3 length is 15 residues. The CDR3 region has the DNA TGTGCCAGCAGTATTACAGACAGGGCCACCGGGGAGCTGTTTTTT. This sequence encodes CASSITDRATGELFF. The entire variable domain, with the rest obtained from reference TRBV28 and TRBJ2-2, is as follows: DVKVTQSSRYLVKRTGEKVFLECVQDMDHENMFWYRQDPGLGLRLIYFSYDVKMKEKGDIPEGYSVSREKKERFSLILESASTNQTSMYLCASSITDRATGELFFGEGSRLTVL.

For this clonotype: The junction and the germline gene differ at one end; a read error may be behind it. The CDR3 reads CASSLGLATEELFF. CDR3 DNA: TGCGCCAGCAGCTTGGGGCTAGCCACCGAGGAGCTGTTTTTT. V usage is TRBV5-1 and J usage is TRBJ2-2, with D possibly being TRBD2 (5 bases). CDR1 SGHRS and CDR2 YFSETQ come from the germline V gene. The CDR3 runs 14 residues.

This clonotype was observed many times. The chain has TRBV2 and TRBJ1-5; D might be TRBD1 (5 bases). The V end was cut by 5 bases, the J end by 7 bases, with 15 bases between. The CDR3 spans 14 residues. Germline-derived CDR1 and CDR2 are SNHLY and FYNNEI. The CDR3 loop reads CASSSGTIGQPQHF. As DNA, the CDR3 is TGTGCCAGCAGTTCCGGGACTATAGGGCAGCCCCAGCATTTT.

In DNA, the CDR3 is TGTGCCAGCAGCTTGGCGGCAGAAGGTAAAGCTTTCTTT. This gives the protein CASSLAAEGKAFF. V gene TRBV5-6 combines with J gene TRBJ1-1; D is ambiguous. The CDR3 loop spans 13 amino acids. Trimming left V 0 bases short and J 9 bases short, with 12 bases between. The germline V gene encodes CDR1 SGHDT and CDR2 YYEEEE.

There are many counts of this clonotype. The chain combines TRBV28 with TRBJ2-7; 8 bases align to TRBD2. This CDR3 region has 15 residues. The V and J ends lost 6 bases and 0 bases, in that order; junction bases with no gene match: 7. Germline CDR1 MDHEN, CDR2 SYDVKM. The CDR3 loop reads CASSIPGTSSYEQYF. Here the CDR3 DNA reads TGTGCCAGCAGCATACCGGGGACTAGCTCCTACGAGCAGTACTTC.

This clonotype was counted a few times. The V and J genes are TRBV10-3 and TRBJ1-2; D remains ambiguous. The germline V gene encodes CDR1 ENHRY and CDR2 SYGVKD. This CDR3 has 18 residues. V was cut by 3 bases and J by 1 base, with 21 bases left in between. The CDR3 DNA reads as TGTGCCATCAGTGACTTCACAAATAATCGAGCCGATAACTATGGCTACACCTTC. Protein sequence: CAISDFTNNRADNYGYTF.